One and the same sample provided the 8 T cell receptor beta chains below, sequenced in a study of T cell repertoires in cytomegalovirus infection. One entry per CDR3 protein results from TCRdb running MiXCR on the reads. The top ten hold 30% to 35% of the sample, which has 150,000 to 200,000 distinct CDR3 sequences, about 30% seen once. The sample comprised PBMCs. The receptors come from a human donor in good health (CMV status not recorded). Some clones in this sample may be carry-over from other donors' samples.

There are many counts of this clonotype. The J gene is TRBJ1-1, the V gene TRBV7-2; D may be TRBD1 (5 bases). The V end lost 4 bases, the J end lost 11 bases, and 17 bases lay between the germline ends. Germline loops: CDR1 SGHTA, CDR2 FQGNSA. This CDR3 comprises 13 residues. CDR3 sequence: CASSSNRGYMAFF. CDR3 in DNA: TGTGCCAGCAGCTCAAACCGGGGGTATATGGCTTTCTTT.

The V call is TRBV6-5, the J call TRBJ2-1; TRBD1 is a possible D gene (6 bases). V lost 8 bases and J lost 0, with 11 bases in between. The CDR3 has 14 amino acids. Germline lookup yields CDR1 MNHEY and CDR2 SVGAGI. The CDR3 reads CASVGRGSYNEQFF. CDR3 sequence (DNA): TGTGCCAGCGTAGGCAGGGGCTCCTACAATGAGCAGTTCTTC.

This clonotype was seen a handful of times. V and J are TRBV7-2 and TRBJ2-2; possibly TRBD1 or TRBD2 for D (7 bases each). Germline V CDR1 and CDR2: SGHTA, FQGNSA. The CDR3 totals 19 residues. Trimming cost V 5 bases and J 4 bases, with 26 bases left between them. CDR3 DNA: TGTGCCAGCAGCCCGTCCTCATCTTCAGGGGGGGGGGGCACCGGGGAGCTGTTTTTT. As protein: CASSPSSSSGGGGTGELFF.

The CDR3 bases are TGTGCCAGCACCCACCAGGAGGGGCGACCGTTCTTC. Amino acid sequence: CASTHQEGRPFF. This chain uses TRBV12-3 or TRBV12-4 with TRBJ2-1; weak D call: TRBD2 (6 bases). V gave up 7 bases and J gave up 15 bases, with 19 bases separating them. CDR3 length: 12 residues.

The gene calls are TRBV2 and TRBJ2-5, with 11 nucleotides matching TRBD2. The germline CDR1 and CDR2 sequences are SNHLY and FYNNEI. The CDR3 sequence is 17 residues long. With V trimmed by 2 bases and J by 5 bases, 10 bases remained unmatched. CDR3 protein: CASSERLTSGELETQYF. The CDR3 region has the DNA TGTGCCAGCAGTGAAAGGTTGACTAGCGGGGAGTTGGAGACCCAGTACTTC.

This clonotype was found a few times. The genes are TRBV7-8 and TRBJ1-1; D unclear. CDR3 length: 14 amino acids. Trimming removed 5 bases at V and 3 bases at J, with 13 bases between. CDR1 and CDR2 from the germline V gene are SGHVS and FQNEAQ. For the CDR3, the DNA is TGTGCCAGCAGCCCAAACCAACAGTACACTGAAGCTTTCTTT. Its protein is CASSPNQQYTEAFF.

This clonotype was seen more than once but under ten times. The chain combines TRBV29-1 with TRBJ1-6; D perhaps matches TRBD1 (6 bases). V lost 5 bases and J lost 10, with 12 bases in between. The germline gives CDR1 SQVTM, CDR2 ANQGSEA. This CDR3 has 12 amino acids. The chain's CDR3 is CSVQVTGSPLHF. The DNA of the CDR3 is TGCAGCGTTCAAGTCACAGGGTCACCCCTCCACTTT.

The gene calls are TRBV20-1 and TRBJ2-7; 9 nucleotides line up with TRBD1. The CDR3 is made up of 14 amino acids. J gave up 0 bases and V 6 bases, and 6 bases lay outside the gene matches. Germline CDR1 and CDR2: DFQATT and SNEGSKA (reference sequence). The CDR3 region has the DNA TGCAGTGCCACCCGGGACAGGGACTCCTACGAGCAGTACTTC. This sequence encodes CSATRDRDSYEQYF.